This entry is about one T cell receptor beta chain. Other DNA sequences within the sample encode an identical CDR3. A Seattle source enrolled patients during active infection and followed them longitudinally. The record originates from a study of blood T cell repertoires in COVID-19. Study as a whole: Collection of acute and convalescent COVID-19 samples took place in the United States, Italy and Spain. In each case, the material was cDNA or gDNA derived from T cells, B-cell-depleted T cells, or PBMCs.

CDR3 length: 11 residues. Trimming stripped 3 bases from V and 6 bases from J, with 3 bases between. Authors' data handling: Nucleated cell counts were estimated from reference gene primer amplification. TCRdb's copy holds only in-frame clones and misses some; the assay was immunoSEQ multiplex PCR. V, J and clone size derive from that table, while D and trimming were established from the DNA sequence. The sample records about 300,000 clones, more than 80% being singletons. The sample consisted of peripheral blood. The chain combines TRBV12-3 or TRBV12-4 with TRBJ2-1; unclear D gene. The sequence derives from a woman between 50 and 59 years old with COVID-19, enrolled during active disease. Here the CDR3 DNA reads TGTGCCAGCAGTTTTATCAATGAGCAGTTCTTC. This sequence encodes CASSFINEQFF.